The present T cell receptor (beta chain) was sequenced within a study of shared clonotypes between healthy human individuals. Study results and caveats: Rarefaction showed that sequencing of sorted subsets was incomplete (despite large depth). The study generally estimated greater richness for naive than memory subsets.

Data came from immunoSEQ multiplex PCR; TCRdb stores just in-frame clones and leaves some out. Among 2 million to 3 million clones, over 85% were seen once, and the ten largest hold around 0.4%. On this clone: Its antigen is not known.

Germline V gene sequence: CDR1 MNHEY, CDR2 SMNVEV (reference sequence). This CDR3 comprises 14 residues. V was clipped by 2 bases and J by 4 bases; unmatched bases: 3. The specimen sequenced was naive CD4+ T cells from PBMCs. Sample subset: CD45RA+ positively selected. V usage is TRBV27 and J usage is TRBJ2-7; 9 bases are shared with TRBD2. The TCR originated in a man between 18 and 29 years old in good health. Some clones in this sample may be carry-over from other donors' samples. This CDR3 reads CASSLAGGEYEQYF. The CDR3 DNA follows: TGTGCCAGCAGTTTAGCGGGGGGGGAATACGAGCAGTACTTC.